This T cell receptor (beta chain) was recorded in a study of shared clonotypes between healthy human individuals. Background on the study: Per donor, three plates held CD4 naive cells, three held CD4 memory, two held CD8 naive and one held CD8 memory.

About this clone: As yet, its antigen is unknown.

The data were produced by immunoSEQ multiplex PCR, yet TCRdb's version contains in-frame clones alone and is incomplete. In the table there are 1 million to 1.2 million clones, approximately 75% of which are singletons. Germline values: CDR1 MGHRA, CDR2 YSYEKL. V was pared by 2 bases and J by 3 bases, with 13 bases between. The CDR3 consists of 16 residues. General study results and limits: In general, naive subsets displayed greater estimated richness than memory subsets did. A handful of donors had roughly 5.2% of their naive CD4 clonotypes in common.

Every one of the donors was a Caucasian adult that lived in Nashville, Tennessee. The chain employs TRBV4-1 and TRBJ2-2, with D possibly matching TRBD1 (6 bases). Material for sequencing was memory CD4+ T cells from PBMCs. Subset given: CD45RA-negative fraction. This clonotype was obtained from a man aged 18-30 years in good health. Some clones in this sample may be carry-over from other donors' samples. CDR3 bases: TGCGCCAGCAGCCAACCTACAGGGTGGGACACCGGGGAGCTGTTTTTT. This gives the protein CASSQPTGWDTGELFF.